This TCR beta chain appears in the sequencing data of a study of control samples from healthy donors and cancer patients. The CDR3 covers 14 residues. The junction had 10 bases not matched to a gene; V was cut back by 5 bases and J by 12 bases. Germline CDR1 is SGHTA and CDR2 is FQGNSA. The table came from immunoSEQ multiplex PCR; TCRdb's copy has only in-frame clones and leaves some out. The top ten hold around 9% of the sample, which has about 120,000 clones, about nine tenths seen once. What was sequenced was blood. V and J are TRBV7-2 and TRBJ2-1; 10 positions agree with TRBD1. The clonotype was recovered from a middle-aged man in good health. CDR3 protein: CASSPRQGAVGQFF. DNA for the CDR3: TGTGCCAGCAGCCCGCGACAGGGGGCAGTAGGGCAGTTCTTC. Complete variable domain (other parts from reference TRBV7-2 and TRBJ2-1): GAGVSQSPSNKVTEKGKDVELRCDPISGHTALYWYRQSLGQGLEFLIYFQGNSAPDKSGLPSDRFSAERTGGSVSTLTIQRTQQEDSAVYLCASSPRQGAVGQFFGPGTRLTVL.